This T cell receptor beta chain came from a study of cytomegalovirus exposure and HLA in healthy donors. Study findings and constraints: Later analysis identified a missense DCLRE1C variant that was linked to TCR beta V- and J-gene trimming. CMV serostatus was the sole immune exposure data available. Reportedly, cytomegalovirus status was diagnosed with high sensitivity and specificity.

The CDR3 loop spans 17 amino acids. Between the trimmed V and J ends, which lost 0 bases and 2 bases, there was a span of 16 bases. Germline V CDR1 and CDR2: LGHNA, YSLEER. PCR involved 60 Vbeta and 13 Jbeta primers. The repertoire was sequenced with immunoSEQ multiplex PCR; TCRdb's copy has only in-frame clones and lacks some. The profile shows hundreds of thousands of clones, over 75% of them singletons. Worth noting for this clone: Its antigen is as yet unknown.

The receptor's source is a man aged 18 to 29 in good health and CMV-seronegative. The genes are TRBV4-3 and TRBJ1-1; D unclear. Sequencing was done on a sample of PBMCs. The chain's CDR3 is CASSQDLRREGNTEAFF. The CDR3 region has the DNA TGCGCCAGCAGCCAAGATCTCAGGAGGGAAGGAAACACTGAAGCTTTCTTT.